A selection of T cell receptor beta chains follows, all from one sample in a study of blood T cell repertoires in COVID-19. Data came from immunoSEQ multiplex PCR; TCRdb stores just in-frame clones and leaves some out. The table includes about 210,000 clones, over 70% detected once. Material for sequencing was peripheral blood. The receptors come from a woman in her sixties or seventies with acute or convalescent COVID-19. The CDR3 runs from the conserved cysteine through the conserved F or W. D genes are given only for firm matches. The listing skips clone size in some rows; elsewhere it reads once, few, many or a size class.

v_call: TRBV11-2
j_call: TRBJ1-5
clone_size: many
d_call: NA
cdr3_aa: CASSLERGQPQHF
cdr3_nt: TGTGCCAGCAGCTTAGAACGGGGTCAGCCCCAGCATTTT

v_call: TRBV10-3
j_call: TRBJ1-2
clone_size: NA
d_call: TRBD1
cdr3_aa: CAISLTSVGGGYTF
cdr3_nt: TGTGCCATCAGTCTCACCTCCGTAGGGGGCGGCTACACCTTC

v_call: TRBV4-1
j_call: TRBJ2-7
clone_size: NA
d_call: NA
cdr3_aa: CASSQGQGPSSYEQYF
cdr3_nt: TGCGCCAGCAGCCAAGGGCAGGGGCCAAGCTCCTACGAGCAGTACTTC

v_call: TRBV2
j_call: TRBJ1-5
clone_size: NA
d_call: NA
cdr3_aa: CASRDSYNQPQHF
cdr3_nt: TGTGCCAGCAGGGACAGCTACAATCAGCCCCAGCATTTT

v_call: TRBV7-9
j_call: TRBJ1-4
clone_size: once
d_call: TRBD1
cdr3_aa: CASSSQGADEKLFF
cdr3_nt: TGTGCCAGCAGTTCACAGGGGGCTGACGAAAAACTGTTTTTT

v_call: TRBV2
j_call: TRBJ1-2
clone_size: NA
d_call: TRBD1
cdr3_aa: CATSLLQGRDGYTF
cdr3_nt: TGTGCCACCAGCCTTTTACAGGGGCGAGATGGCTACACCTTC

v_call: TRBV24-1
j_call: TRBJ2-3
clone_size: NA
d_call: TRBD2
cdr3_aa: CATSRGGPDTQYF
cdr3_nt: TGTGCCACCAGTCGGGGGGGCCCAGATACGCAGTATTTT

v_call: TRBV25-1
j_call: TRBJ2-4
clone_size: NA
d_call: TRBD2
cdr3_aa: CASSGLAGVLAKNIQYF
cdr3_nt: TGTGCCAGCAGTGGACTAGCGGGGGTACTAGCCAAAAACATTCAGTACTTC

v_call: TRBV19
j_call: TRBJ2-6
clone_size: NA
d_call: NA
cdr3_aa: CASSLGLSSGANVLTF
cdr3_nt: TGTGCCAGTAGCCTGGGCCTCTCCTCTGGGGCCAACGTCCTGACTTTC

v_call: TRBV10-2
j_call: TRBJ1-2
clone_size: many
d_call: TRBD1
cdr3_aa: CASSESAHRGLYGYTF
cdr3_nt: TGCGCCAGCAGTGAGTCAGCCCACAGGGGGCTTTATGGCTACACCTTC

v_call: TRBV7-7
j_call: TRBJ1-3
clone_size: NA
d_call: NA
cdr3_aa: CASSLVQGAIFGNTIYF
cdr3_nt: TGTGCCAGCAGCTTAGTACAGGGAGCGATTTTTGGAAACACCATATATTTT

v_call: TRBV10-3
j_call: TRBJ1-1
clone_size: NA
d_call: TRBD1
cdr3_aa: CAISGQGHTEAFF
cdr3_nt: TGTGCCATCAGTGGACAGGGGCACACTGAAGCTTTCTTT

v_call: TRBV12-5
j_call: TRBJ2-2
clone_size: NA
d_call: TRBD2
cdr3_aa: CASGLREGTGELFF
cdr3_nt: TGTGCTAGTGGCCTAAGGGAGGGCACCGGGGAGCTGTTTTTT

v_call: TRBV6-5
j_call: TRBJ2-7
clone_size: NA
d_call: NA
cdr3_aa: CASSYPPGNSYEQYF
cdr3_nt: TGTGCCAGCAGTTACCCGCCAGGGAACTCCTACGAGCAGTACTTC

v_call: TRBV24-1
j_call: TRBJ2-7
clone_size: NA
d_call: NA
cdr3_aa: CATSDPRLPSEQYF
cdr3_nt: TGTGCCACCAGTGATCCCAGGCTTCCGAGCGAGCAGTACTTC

v_call: TRBV3-1/TRBV3-2
j_call: TRBJ1-4
clone_size: NA
d_call: TRBD1
cdr3_aa: CASSRDSIREKLFF
cdr3_nt: TGTGCCAGCAGCCGGGACAGCATTAGGGAAAAACTGTTTTTT

v_call: TRBV3-1/TRBV3-2
j_call: TRBJ1-1
clone_size: NA
d_call: NA
cdr3_aa: CASSQAVSEAFF
cdr3_nt: TGTGCCAGCAGCCAAGCGGTTTCTGAAGCTTTCTTT

v_call: TRBV5-1
j_call: TRBJ1-1
clone_size: NA
d_call: TRBD1
cdr3_aa: CASSSPLTGLQNTEAFF
cdr3_nt: TGCGCCAGCAGCTCACCCCTGACAGGGCTACAGAACACTGAAGCTTTCTTT

v_call: TRBV11-1
j_call: TRBJ2-7
clone_size: NA
d_call: NA
cdr3_aa: CASSLNGRSEQYF
cdr3_nt: TGTGCCAGCAGCTTGAATGGGCGATCCGAGCAGTACTTC

v_call: TRBV4-2
j_call: TRBJ2-2
clone_size: NA
d_call: TRBD2
cdr3_aa: CASSQDGRGRELFF
cdr3_nt: TGTGCCAGCAGCCAAGATGGGAGGGGCCGGGAGCTGTTTTTT

v_call: TRBV5-6
j_call: TRBJ2-2
clone_size: NA
d_call: TRBD1
cdr3_aa: CASSLFSRDRRNTGELFF
cdr3_nt: TGTGCCAGCAGCTTATTCTCCCGGGACAGGCGGAACACCGGGGAGCTGTTTTTT

v_call: TRBV2
j_call: TRBJ2-3
clone_size: few
d_call: NA
cdr3_aa: CASSDGVADTQYF
cdr3_nt: TGTGCCAGCAGTGACGGGGTTGCAGATACGCAGTATTTT

v_call: TRBV6-1
j_call: TRBJ1-6
clone_size: NA
d_call: NA
cdr3_aa: CASSDQGQARSPLHF
cdr3_nt: TGTGCCAGCAGTGATCAGGGTCAGGCGCGTTCACCCCTCCACTTT

v_call: TRBV6-1
j_call: TRBJ2-7
clone_size: NA
d_call: NA
cdr3_aa: CASSEWGTDYEQYF
cdr3_nt: TGTGCCAGCAGTGAATGGGGCACTGACTACGAGCAGTACTTC

v_call: TRBV5-6
j_call: TRBJ1-1
clone_size: once
d_call: NA
cdr3_aa: CASSLQGLLTEAFF
cdr3_nt: TGTGCCAGCAGCTTGCAGGGGCTACTCACTGAAGCTTTCTTT

v_call: TRBV14
j_call: TRBJ1-1
clone_size: NA
d_call: NA
cdr3_aa: CASSQASRGSNTEAFF
cdr3_nt: TGTGCCAGCAGCCAAGCCTCGAGAGGGTCGAACACTGAAGCTTTCTTT

v_call: TRBV5-8
j_call: TRBJ1-1
clone_size: NA
d_call: TRBD1
cdr3_aa: CASSLGQGVEAFF
cdr3_nt: TGTGCCAGCAGCTTGGGGCAGGGGGTAGAAGCTTTCTTT

v_call: TRBV7-2
j_call: TRBJ2-3
clone_size: NA
d_call: NA
cdr3_aa: CASSRPPDTQYF
cdr3_nt: TGTGCCTCCTCTAGGCCCCCAGATACGCAGTATTTT

v_call: TRBV19
j_call: TRBJ2-1
clone_size: NA
d_call: TRBD1
cdr3_aa: CASSRPDRGFENEQFF
cdr3_nt: TGTGCCAGTTCGCGACCCGACAGGGGGTTTGAGAATGAGCAGTTCTTC

v_call: TRBV2
j_call: TRBJ1-4
clone_size: NA
d_call: TRBD1
cdr3_aa: CASSRTGGATNEKLFF
cdr3_nt: TGTGCCAGCAGCCGGACAGGGGGCGCGACTAATGAAAAACTGTTTTTT

v_call: TRBV10-3
j_call: TRBJ1-2
clone_size: NA
d_call: NA
cdr3_aa: CAITRGANYGYTF
cdr3_nt: TGTGCCATCACTAGGGGCGCAAACTATGGCTACACCTTC

v_call: TRBV5-1
j_call: TRBJ2-1
clone_size: few
d_call: TRBD2
cdr3_aa: CASNPPGTNNEQFF
cdr3_nt: TGCGCCAGCAACCCTCCCGGGACTAACAATGAGCAGTTCTTC

v_call: TRBV9
j_call: TRBJ2-3
clone_size: NA
d_call: NA
cdr3_aa: CASSPNPGRTDTQYF
cdr3_nt: TGTGCCAGCAGCCCGAACCCGGGGAGGACGGATACGCAGTATTTT

v_call: TRBV27
j_call: TRBJ2-2
clone_size: NA
d_call: NA
cdr3_aa: CASKNLGQGRYTGELFF
cdr3_nt: TGTGCCAGCAAAAACCTCGGGCAGGGAAGATACACCGGGGAGCTGTTTTTT

v_call: TRBV7-2
j_call: TRBJ2-3
clone_size: NA
d_call: TRBD2
cdr3_aa: CASSLGWGGSMYTQYF
cdr3_nt: TGTGCCAGCAGCTTAGGATGGGGGGGAAGCATGTATACGCAGTATTTT

v_call: TRBV7-3
j_call: TRBJ2-2
clone_size: few
d_call: TRBD1
cdr3_aa: CASSDYRGGSGELFF
cdr3_nt: TGTGCCAGCAGCGATTACAGGGGTGGTTCCGGGGAGCTGTTTTTT

v_call: TRBV30
j_call: TRBJ2-1
clone_size: NA
d_call: NA
cdr3_aa: CAWSRGPNEQFF
cdr3_nt: TGTGCCTGGAGTAGGGGCCCCAATGAGCAGTTCTTC

v_call: TRBV4-1
j_call: TRBJ1-1
clone_size: NA
d_call: TRBD1
cdr3_aa: CASSQEPSRGRGLAFF
cdr3_nt: TGCGCCAGCAGCCAAGAACCGTCGAGGGGGCGCGGATTGGCTTTCTTT

v_call: TRBV10-1
j_call: TRBJ2-3
clone_size: NA
d_call: NA
cdr3_aa: CASSFTSRDTQYF
cdr3_nt: TGCGCCAGCAGTTTCACCAGTCGAGATACGCAGTATTTT

v_call: TRBV7-2
j_call: TRBJ1-4
clone_size: NA
d_call: NA
cdr3_aa: CASSLLYRDEKLFF
cdr3_nt: TGTGCCAGCAGCTTACTTTACAGGGATGAAAAACTGTTTTTT

v_call: TRBV29-1
j_call: TRBJ2-1
clone_size: once
d_call: TRBD1
cdr3_aa: CSGRGQGLGENEQFF
cdr3_nt: TGCAGCGGCCGTGGACAGGGTCTTGGAGAAAATGAGCAGTTCTTC

v_call: TRBV11-2
j_call: TRBJ1-1
clone_size: NA
d_call: NA
cdr3_aa: CASSLVSRNTEAFF
cdr3_nt: TGTGCCAGCAGCTTAGTCTCGAGGAACACTGAAGCTTTCTTT

v_call: TRBV5-4
j_call: TRBJ1-2
clone_size: NA
d_call: NA
cdr3_aa: CASSLEGAVDGYTF
cdr3_nt: TGTGCCAGCAGCTTGGAAGGGGCGGTAGATGGCTACACCTTC

v_call: TRBV18
j_call: TRBJ2-5
clone_size: NA
d_call: TRBD1
cdr3_aa: CASSPDRGGETQYF
cdr3_nt: TGTGCCAGCTCACCGGACAGGGGGGGAGAGACCCAGTACTTC

v_call: TRBV10-3
j_call: TRBJ2-3
clone_size: NA
d_call: TRBD1
cdr3_aa: CAISESGQSYITDTQYF
cdr3_nt: TGTGCCATCAGTGAGTCGGGACAGTCATATATCACAGATACGCAGTATTTT

v_call: TRBV18
j_call: TRBJ1-6
clone_size: NA
d_call: NA
cdr3_aa: CASSPNRVGDSPLHF
cdr3_nt: TGTGCCAGCTCACCTAACAGGGTCGGGGATTCACCCCTCCACTTT

v_call: TRBV5-1
j_call: TRBJ2-7
clone_size: few
d_call: NA
cdr3_aa: CASRLTESYEQYF
cdr3_nt: TGCGCCAGCAGGTTGACAGAGTCCTACGAGCAGTACTTC

v_call: TRBV5-1
j_call: TRBJ1-1
clone_size: NA
d_call: NA
cdr3_aa: CASSGLTGNTEAFF
cdr3_nt: TGCGCCAGCAGCGGCCTGACAGGGAACACTGAAGCTTTCTTT